This T cell receptor (beta chain) emerged from a study of CD8+CD57+ T cells in acquired aplastic anemia. Germline V CDR1 and CDR2: SGDLS, YYNGEE. Trimming left V 1 base short and J 7 bases short, with 11 bases between. The CDR3 runs to 13 residues. Patients sequenced had flow cytometry evidence of CD8+CD57+ cell expansion. The template used for profiling TCR beta VDJ and CDR3 was genomic DNA. TCRdb redid the calling of the reads with MiXCR, one entry per CDR3 protein. The profile shows a few hundred thousand distinct CDR3 sequences, around 50% of them singletons. Broader study findings: With respect to CD8+ Simpson's diversity, patients and controls did not differ significantly. Roughly 31 was the count of CD8+ CDR3 sequences that patients shared with controls.

This clonotype has at least ten counts. Its antigen is unknown. The V and J genes are TRBV9 and TRBJ1-1; no definite D call. The sequenced sample was sorted CD4+, CD8+, or CD8+CD57+ T cells (not recorded which) from PBMCs. The sequence was obtained from a human donor with aplastic anemia. CDR3 residues: CASSVRVDGEAFF. Here the CDR3 DNA reads TGTGCCAGCAGCGTACGCGTTGACGGTGAAGCTTTCTTT.